The 5 T cell receptor beta chains in this list originate from one sample, sequenced in a study of PD-1 blockade in classical Hodgkin lymphoma. The protocol was immunoSEQ multiplex PCR, while the TCRdb copy is restricted to in-frame clones and leaves out a portion. Found here are 30,000 to 45,000 clones, about 70% of them singletons; the top ten hold about 14%. With no exception, relapse followed autologous stem cell transplantation in all patients, and brentuximab vedotin exposure varied. Specimen: peripheral blood mononuclear cells (PBMCs), collected before the second cycle of nivolumab. These receptors all stem from a human donor with classical Hodgkin lymphoma.

CDR3 in DNA: TGTGCCAGCAGCCCAAGGGTACAGGCTAACCCCGTGGAGACCCAGTACTTC. This encodes CASSPRVQANPVETQYF. The rearrangement uses TRBV11-2 and TRBJ2-5, with a possible D match to TRBD1 (5 bases). V was trimmed by 5 bases and J by 5 bases, leaving 24 bases between them. Germline CDR1 SGHAT, CDR2 FQNNGV. CDR3 size: 17 residues.

In its sample, this clone was seen once. The chain is built from TRBV5-4 and TRBJ2-5; D remains unclear. The CDR3 has 13 amino acids. Trimming took off 1 base at V and 3 bases at J, with 7 bases between the two ends. Germline V gene sequence: CDR1 SGHNT, CDR2 YYREEE (reference sequence). The CDR3 spells CASSLLSEETQYF. The CDR3 nucleotides read TGTGCCAGCAGCTTGCTGAGCGAAGAGACCCAGTACTTC. Full variable domain (missing parts from reference TRBV5-4 and TRBJ2-5): ETGVTQSPTHLIKTRGQQVTLRCSSQSGHNTVSWYQQALGQGPQFIFQYYREEENGRGNFPPRFSGLQFPNYSSELNVNALELDDSALYLCASSLLSEETQYFGPGTRLLVL.

The DNA of the CDR3 is TGTGCCAGCAGCAAAGTCGTGGTCTCTGGAAACACCATATATTTT. The encoded protein is CASSKVVVSGNTIYF. The chain employs TRBV21-1 and TRBJ1-3. TRBV21-1 is listed as a pseudogene. The length of the CDR3 is 15 residues.

The table lists this clone with a count of one. The rearrangement uses TRBV6-1 and TRBJ2-7, with 7 bases aligning to TRBD1. The germline CDR1 and CDR2 sequences are MNHNS and SASEGT. This CDR3 contains 15 residues. Trimming at V came to 6 bases and at J to 1 base, leaving 9 bases not matched to a gene. The CDR3 is CASRFLGDSSYEQYF. The CDR3 DNA follows: TGTGCCAGCAGATTTCTGGGGGACAGTTCCTACGAGCAGTACTTC.

This clone occurred once. The chain is built from TRBV5-1 and TRBJ1-2; no reliable D call. The CDR3 covers 13 residues. Germline CDR1 and CDR2: SGHRS and YFSETQ. Trimming removed 5 bases at V and 2 bases at J, with 10 bases between. CDR3 in DNA: TGCGCCAGCAGAGGTAGGCAGAACTATGGCTACACCTTC. This codes for CASRGRQNYGYTF.